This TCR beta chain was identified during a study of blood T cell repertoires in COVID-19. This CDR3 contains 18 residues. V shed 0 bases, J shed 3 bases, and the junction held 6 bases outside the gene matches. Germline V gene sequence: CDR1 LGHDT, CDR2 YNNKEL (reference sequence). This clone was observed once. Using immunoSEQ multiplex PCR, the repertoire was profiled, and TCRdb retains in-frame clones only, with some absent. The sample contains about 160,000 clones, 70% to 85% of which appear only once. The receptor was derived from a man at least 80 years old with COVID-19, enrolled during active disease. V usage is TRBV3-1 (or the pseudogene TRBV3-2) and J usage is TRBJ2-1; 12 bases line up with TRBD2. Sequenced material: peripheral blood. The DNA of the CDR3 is TGTGCCAGCAGCCAAGACGAGGGGGGACTAGCGGGCTACAATGAGCAGTTCTTC. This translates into CASSQDEGGLAGYNEQFF.